The subject of this entry is one T cell receptor (beta chain). Molecular barcoding with unique molecular identifiers was used for the TCRbeta library. TCRdb re-called the PCR reads with MiXCR, one entry per CDR3 protein. The table includes more than 250,000 distinct CDR3 sequences, more than 8% detected once. This sample is drawn from a study of T-cell reconstitution after alpha-beta-depleted transplantation in children. The CDR3 loop spans 19 amino acids. Trimming shortened V by 2 bases and J by 0 bases, and 20 bases separated the two germline ends. Germline lookup yields CDR1 SGHRS and CDR2 YFSETQ. Sample: PBMCs from the stem cell graft donor, taken from the stem cell graft. This sequence originates from a human donor who donated a stem cell graft to a child with SCID. The chain employs TRBV5-1 and TRBJ2-2; tentative D call: TRBD1 (5 bases). CDR3 region: CASSFDVELQATNTGELFF. CDR3 bases: TGCGCCAGCAGCTTTGATGTAGAGCTACAGGCAACGAACACCGGGGAGCTGTTTTTT.